The present T cell receptor beta chain was sequenced within a study of T-cell reconstitution after alpha-beta-depleted transplantation in children. CDR3 length: 12 amino acids. Trimming took off 6 bases at V and 4 bases at J, with 7 bases between the two ends. From germline, CDR1 is MNHNY and CDR2 SVGAGI (reference sequence). This clonotype was observed a few times. Preparation of the TCRbeta library was carried out with unique molecular identifiers. Via MiXCR, TCRdb re-called the PCR reads, giving one row per CDR3 protein. The data show 420,000 or so distinct CDR3 sequences, 9.5% to 13% seen once. The origin of this receptor is a human donor who donated a stem cell graft to a child with acute myeloid leukemia. This rearrangement joins TRBV6-6 to TRBJ1-5; D uncertain. The starting material was PBMCs from the stem cell graft donor, obtained from the stem cell graft. CDR3 coding DNA: TGTGCCAGCAGGGCAGAGAATCAGCCCCAGCATTTT. Encoded protein: CASRAENQPQHF.